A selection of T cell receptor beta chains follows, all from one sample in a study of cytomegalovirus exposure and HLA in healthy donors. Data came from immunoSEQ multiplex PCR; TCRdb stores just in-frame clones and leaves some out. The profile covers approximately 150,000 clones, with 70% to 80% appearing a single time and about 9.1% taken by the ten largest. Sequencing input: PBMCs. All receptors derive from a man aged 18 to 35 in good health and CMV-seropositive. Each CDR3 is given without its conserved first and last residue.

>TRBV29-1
SVEEPTVAGPEQY
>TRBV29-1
SGLQGHEQY
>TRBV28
ASSGREGWNEQF
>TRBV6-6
ASSYDSRYSNQPQH
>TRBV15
ATSRAGTHNEQF
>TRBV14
ASSQRNTEAF
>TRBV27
ASSPEDRPYEQY
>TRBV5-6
ASSSGTGREQY
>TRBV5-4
ASSRRDRPTEAF
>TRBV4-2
ASSHPTLGSYEQY
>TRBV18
ASSPGPSQINQPQH
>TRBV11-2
ASSLDAGLVIYEQY
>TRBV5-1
ASSLEATGVYEQY
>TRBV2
ASSAKRGGDYGYT
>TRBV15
ATSTWDSRETQY
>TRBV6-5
ASRPDRGSHNEQF
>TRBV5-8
ASSLTSFEQY
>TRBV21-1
ASSKGMEQGLDF
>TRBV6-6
ASSSWSGFNQPQH
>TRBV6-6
ASSPGTASDAIY
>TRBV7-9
ASSSSQTRYNEQF
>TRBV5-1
ASSDRTGSTEAF